Below, one T cell receptor (beta chain) is given with its context. No antigen is known for it. These data are taken from a study of cytomegalovirus exposure and HLA in healthy donors. Notes on the study in general: Cytomegalovirus association was listed for 170 or so TCR beta chains.

Use of 60 Vbeta and 13 Jbeta primers characterized the PCR. Assay: immunoSEQ multiplex PCR; the TCRdb copy retains only in-frame clones and omits some. The table shows fewer than 200,000 clones, with approximately 81% occurring only once. Germline V gene data show CDR1 as MGHRA and CDR2 as YSYEKL. V trimming: 0 bases; J trimming: 0 bases; junction bases outside the gene matches: 12. The CDR3 has 20 residues. This TCR was recovered from a man younger than 35 in good health and CMV-seropositive. The sample taken for sequencing was PBMCs. The genes are TRBV4-1 and TRBJ2-1, with TRBD2 matching over 9 bases. CDR3 sequence: CASSQEYSPSGDLSYNEQFF. CDR3 in DNA: TGCGCCAGCAGCCAAGAATATAGCCCTAGCGGGGACCTCTCCTACAATGAGCAGTTCTTC.